These 2 T cell receptor beta chains came from one sample sequenced in a study of neoadjuvant anti-PD-1 for oral cavity cancer. Profiled with immunoSEQ multiplex PCR; TCRdb holds only in-frame clones, not every one. The sample contains 15,000 to 20,000 clones, around three quarters of which appear only once. The sample here was PBMCs, taken before nivolumab (anti-PD-1) treatment. These receptors all stem from a person aged 40-85 years with oral cavity squamous cell carcinoma.

This chain uses TRBV4-1 with TRBJ2-5, with D maybe TRBD1 (6 bases). Trimming removed 2 bases from V and 5 bases from J, with 12 bases in between. Per germline, CDR1 MGHRA and CDR2 YSYEKL. This CDR3 has 14 residues. The CDR3 is CASSQIGGGETQYF. Here the CDR3 DNA reads TGCGCCAGCAGCCAAATAGGGGGTGGGGAGACCCAGTACTTC.

The rearrangement joins TRBV7-3 to TRBJ2-5, with TRBD2 matching over 9 bases. Germline V gene data show CDR1 as SGHTA and CDR2 as FQGTGA. V was pared by 3 bases and J by 3 bases, with 8 bases of the junction left unmatched. CDR3 length equals 16 residues. The CDR3 protein is CASSFGGRAGEETQYF. DNA for the CDR3: TGTGCCAGCAGCTTCGGCGGGAGGGCCGGAGAAGAGACCCAGTACTTC.